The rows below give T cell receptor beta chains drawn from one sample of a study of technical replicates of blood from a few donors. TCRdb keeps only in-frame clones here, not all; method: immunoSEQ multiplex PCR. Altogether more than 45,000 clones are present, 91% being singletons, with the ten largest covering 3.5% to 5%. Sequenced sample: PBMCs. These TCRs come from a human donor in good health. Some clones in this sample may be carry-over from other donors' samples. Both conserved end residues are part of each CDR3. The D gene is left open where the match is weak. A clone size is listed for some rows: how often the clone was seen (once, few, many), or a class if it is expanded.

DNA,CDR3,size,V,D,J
TGCGCCAGCAGCCAAGATGGGGGCGTGGGCTATGGCTACACCTTC,CASSQDGGVGYGYTF,.,TRBV4-3,.,TRBJ1-2
TGCGCCAGCAGCCAAGACGCTAGCGGTCCCTACGAGCAGTACTTC,CASSQDASGPYEQYF,.,TRBV4-3,TRBD2,TRBJ2-7
TGTGCCAGCAGCCCGGGGGGTGCGGGGGGCGGTCAGCCCCAGCATTTT,CASSPGGAGGGQPQHF,.,TRBV7-2,.,TRBJ1-5
TGCGCCAGCAGCCAAGATCCAGGCTCGGGAGGTCGGGGCTACACCTTC,CASSQDPGSGGRGYTF,.,TRBV4-3,.,TRBJ1-2
TGTGCCAGCAGCTTAGGGCCAAGCCAAGAGACCCAGTACTTC,CASSLGPSQETQYF,.,TRBV7-2,.,TRBJ2-5
TGTGCCTGGAGCACAGGGTCCTGGAATGAGCAGTTCTTC,CAWSTGSWNEQFF,.,TRBV30,.,TRBJ2-1
TGTGCCAGCAGTGCCACGACAGGGGGCAGGAATTCACCCCTCCACTTT,CASSATTGGRNSPLHF,.,TRBV6-1,TRBD1,TRBJ1-6
TGTGCCTGGGCCCGGGGGTGGGGCACTGAAGCTTTCTTT,CAWARGWGTEAFF,.,TRBV30,.,TRBJ1-1
TGTGCCAGCAGTTTGGGACTACTCACTGAAGCTTTCTTT,CASSLGLLTEAFF,.,TRBV27,.,TRBJ1-1
TGTGCCAGCAGCTTGGGGGGGGGACTAGCGGGAACTGGGGCCAACGTCCTGACTTTC,CASSLGGGLAGTGANVLTF,.,TRBV7-9,TRBD2,TRBJ2-6
TGTGCCAGCAGTTTTAGGGGGACAGGGTCCACCGGGGAGCTGTTTTTT,CASSFRGTGSTGELFF,.,TRBV27,TRBD1,TRBJ2-2
TGTGCCAGCAGCTTGGCTAGCGGGAGGGAGGAGACCCAGTACTTC,CASSLASGREETQYF,.,TRBV7-9,TRBD2,TRBJ2-5
TGTGCCAGCAGCTTAGAGCCGGGAATAAGCTCCTACGAGCAGTACTTC,CASSLEPGISSYEQYF,few,TRBV7-2,.,TRBJ2-7
TGCGCCAGCAGCCAAGAGGTGGCAGCGGGGAGCTCCTACGAGCAGTACTTC,CASSQEVAAGSSYEQYF,.,TRBV4-3,TRBD2,TRBJ2-7
TGCAGTGCTAGTTCGCGGCGCCAGCTCCACTTT,CSASSRRQLHF,few,TRBV20-1,.,TRBJ1-6
TGTGCCAGTAAGAGGCAGGGGGACTTAGACGAGCAGTACTTC,CASKRQGDLDEQYF,.,TRBV19,.,TRBJ2-7
TGCAGCGTTCAAGCAGGGGGCTACGAGCAGTACTTC,CSVQAGGYEQYF,.,TRBV29-1,TRBD1,TRBJ2-7
TGTGCCAGCAGCCCCCGACTAGCCGAGACCCAGTACTTC,CASSPRLAETQYF,.,TRBV7-8,TRBD2,TRBJ2-5
TGTGCCAGCAGCTCTTGGAGTAGCGGGGGACAGGAGTTCTTC,CASSSWSSGGQEFF,once,TRBV7-9,.,TRBJ2-1
TGTGCCAGCAGCACCGGGACAGGAGAGACCCAGTACTTC,CASSTGTGETQYF,.,TRBV7-3,TRBD1,TRBJ2-5
TGTGCCAGCAGCTTATCGGGGTTCAATAATTCACCCCTCCACTTT,CASSLSGFNNSPLHF,few,TRBV11-1,.,TRBJ1-6
TGTGCCAGCAGGCGGGGGGTTTGGGAGACCCAGTACTTC,CASRRGVWETQYF,.,TRBV7-8,TRBD2,TRBJ2-5
TGTGCCAGCAGCCCCGGGGGTGGGCAGTTCTTC,CASSPGGGQFF,.,TRBV7-9,.,TRBJ2-1
TGTGCCAGCAGTCCACATAACTCTGGGGCCAACGTCCTGACTTTC,CASSPHNSGANVLTF,.,TRBV28,.,TRBJ2-6
TGTGCCAGCAGCGACCCAGGGGCCTTAGAGACCCAGTACTTC,CASSDPGALETQYF,.,TRBV9,.,TRBJ2-5
TGCGCCAGCAGCTTGGCACCGGGCTCCTACGAGCAGTACTTC,CASSLAPGSYEQYF,.,TRBV5-1,.,TRBJ2-7
TGTGCCAGCAGCCAGGATTATGGCTACACCTTC,CASSQDYGYTF,.,TRBV6-6,.,TRBJ1-2
TGTGCCAGCAGTTACGAGGACAGAAGCTCACCCCTCCACTTT,CASSYEDRSSPLHF,.,TRBV27,.,TRBJ1-6
TGTGCCAGCACGGGACAGACCAATGAGCAGTTCTTC,CASTGQTNEQFF,.,TRBV19,TRBD1,TRBJ2-1
TGTGCCAGTAGTATTTGGTCGCCGGCGGGTGAAAAACTGTTTTTT,CASSIWSPAGEKLFF,.,TRBV19,.,TRBJ1-4
TGTGCCAGCAGTTTATCTTATCTGCTTAGCCCGAGCACCGGGGAGCTGTTTTTT,CASSLSYLLSPSTGELFF,.,TRBV27,.,TRBJ2-2
TGCAGCGCTCGGCTAAGAGGAGCCAAAAACATTCAGTACTTC,CSARLRGAKNIQYF,.,TRBV29-1,.,TRBJ2-4
TGTGCCAGCTCAACCACTGCAACTAATGAAAAACTGTTTTTT,CASSTTATNEKLFF,.,TRBV18,.,TRBJ1-4
TGTGCCAGCAGTTACGTCAGGGCTGGTAACATTCAGTACTTC,CASSYVRAGNIQYF,.,TRBV6-6,.,TRBJ2-4
TGTGCCAGCAGCTTAGCCCTATGGGCCGTAGATGAGCAGTTCTTC,CASSLALWAVDEQFF,.,TRBV7-9,.,TRBJ2-1
TGCGCCAGCAGCCTCAGACCGGGGGGGCCAGATACGCAGTATTTT,CASSLRPGGPDTQYF,once,TRBV5-1,TRBD2,TRBJ2-3
TGTGCCAGCAGCCCTGCCTACGGGACCGGGGAGCTGTTTTTT,CASSPAYGTGELFF,once,TRBV11-3,.,TRBJ2-2
TGTGCCAGCAGCTTAGCCGGCAGGGGGCTGTTTTTT,CASSLAGRGLFF,.,TRBV11-2,TRBD1,TRBJ1-4
TGCGCCAGCAGCCAGACGACTACTCCGGAACGGGGCTACACCTTC,CASSQTTTPERGYTF,.,TRBV4-3,.,TRBJ1-2
TGTGCCAGCAGCTTTCCACGGGGTACCTCGGAGCAGTTCTTC,CASSFPRGTSEQFF,.,TRBV5-6,.,TRBJ2-1
TGTGCCACCAGCAGAGAGAGGGACTCTGGGGCCAACGTCCTGACTTTC,CATSRERDSGANVLTF,.,TRBV15,.,TRBJ2-6
TGCGCCAGCAGCCAGGACAGGACCTACGAGCAGTACTTC,CASSQDRTYEQYF,.,TRBV4-1,TRBD1,TRBJ2-7
TGTGCCAGCAGCGTAACAGGGTTTTACTCACCCCTCCACTTT,CASSVTGFYSPLHF,.,TRBV6-6,.,TRBJ1-6
TGTGCAAGTCGCTTAGTAGGACTATTGGCTCCCACAGATACGCAGTATTTT,CASRLVGLLAPTDTQYF,.,TRBV12-2,.,TRBJ2-3
TGTGCCAGCAGCCCGGGACAGGGGGCGTACGAGCAGTACTTC,CASSPGQGAYEQYF,.,TRBV7-3,TRBD1,TRBJ2-7